Listed below are T cell receptor beta chains from one sample, sequenced in a study of pediatric ulcerative colitis. Measured with immunoSEQ multiplex PCR; TCRdb has only the in-frame clones, and not every one. This sample yields 15,000 to 20,000 clones, of which roughly 80% are seen a single time; 6% to 9.5% belongs to the top ten. The sample consisted of gut tissue. The receptors derive from a boy between 5 and 17 years old who was a control in a study of pediatric ulcerative colitis. CDR3s include the opening cysteine and the closing phenylalanine or tryptophan. Fields, in order: D gene, V gene, J gene, clone size, CDR3 protein, CDR3 DNA. D genes are given only for firm matches. Size values are once, few and many counts, or a class for expanded clones, and some rows have none.

.	TRBV7-2	TRBJ2-7	.	CASSLYYEQYF	TGTGCCAGCAGCTTATACTACGAGCAGTACTTC
.	TRBV27	TRBJ1-1	.	CASNLLAEAFF	TGTGCCAGCAACCTTCTCGCTGAAGCTTTCTTT
.	TRBV27	TRBJ1-2	medium-sized	CASSLQGTVNYGYTF	TGTGCCAGCAGTTTGCAGGGGACCGTAAACTATGGCTACACCTTC
.	TRBV5-1	TRBJ1-3	medium-sized	CASRDAPTYSGNTIYF	TGCGCCAGCAGGGACGCTCCCACATACTCTGGAAACACCATATATTTT
TRBD2	TRBV28	TRBJ2-3	.	CASRLSGGSRDTQYF	TGTGCCAGCAGACTCAGCGGGGGCTCCCGAGATACGCAGTATTTT
.	TRBV7-9	TRBJ1-3	.	CASSATGNTIYF	TGTGCCAGCAGCGCAACAGGAAACACCATATATTTT
TRBD1	TRBV11-2	TRBJ2-5	.	CASSNYRGREETQYF	TGTGCCAGCAGCAACTACAGGGGGCGGGAAGAGACCCAGTACTTC
TRBD2	TRBV29-1	TRBJ2-1	.	CSVSPGTSGYDEQFF	TGCAGCGTCTCCCCCGGGACTAGCGGGTACGATGAGCAGTTCTTC
.	TRBV5-6	TRBJ2-1	.	CASSSDVQVYNEQFF	TGTGCCAGCAGCTCAGACGTACAGGTCTACAATGAGCAGTTCTTC
.	TRBV7-9	TRBJ2-1	once	CASSFGAGLNEQFF	TGTGCCAGCAGCTTTGGTGCGGGATTGAATGAGCAGTTCTTC
.	TRBV11-3	TRBJ1-3	.	CASSQEGSGNTIYF	TGTGCCAGCAGTCAAGAGGGCTCTGGAAACACCATATATTTT
.	TRBV7-2	TRBJ2-3	.	CASSLGRTTDTQYF	TGTGCCAGCAGCTTAGGACGAACCACAGATACGCAGTATTTT
TRBD2	TRBV7-2	TRBJ2-7	.	CASSLDSRTSGGHF	TGTGCCAGCAGTTTAGACTCTCGGACTAGCGGGGGTCACTTC
.	TRBV29-1	TRBJ2-2	.	CSVLARIDTGELFF	TGCAGCGTTTTAGCGCGGATTGACACCGGGGAGCTGTTTTTT
.	TRBV7-2	TRBJ2-2	few	CASSRQWGSVGELFF	TGTGCCAGCAGCCGACAGTGGGGTTCGGTCGGGGAGCTGTTTTTT
TRBD2	TRBV11-2	TRBJ2-5	.	CASSLVPSGSPAGETQYF	TGTGCCAGCAGCTTAGTCCCTAGCGGGAGCCCCGCTGGGGAGACCCAGTACTTC
TRBD2	TRBV7-2	TRBJ2-3	medium-sized	CASSPGLAGVNTQYF	TGTGCCAGCAGCCCTGGGCTAGCGGGGGTTAATACGCAGTATTTT
TRBD1	TRBV7-2	TRBJ1-2	.	CASSLGMSGQVVNYGYTF	TGTGCCAGCAGCTTAGGAATGAGCGGACAGGTTGTAAACTATGGCTACACCTTC
.	TRBV28	TRBJ2-3	.	CASSSQGGRIDTQYF	TGTGCCAGCAGTTCTCAAGGGGGGCGCATAGATACGCAGTATTTT
.	TRBV19	TRBJ2-3	.	CASSFKAGTDTQYF	TGTGCCAGTAGTTTTAAAGCGGGCACAGATACGCAGTATTTT
TRBD1	TRBV19	TRBJ1-4	few	CASSLRTGGHEKLFF	TGTGCCAGTAGTCTGAGGACAGGGGGCCACGAAAAACTGTTTTTT
.	TRBV19	TRBJ1-5	.	CASSLGDQYQPQHF	TGTGCCAGTAGTCTAGGGGATCAATATCAGCCCCAGCATTTT
TRBD2	TRBV7-8	TRBJ2-7	.	CASSYSSSSGYEQYF	TGTGCCAGCAGCTATAGCAGTTCTAGCGGCTACGAGCAGTACTTC
.	TRBV4-3	TRBJ1-6	.	CASSQEVTGGTYNSPLHF	TGCGCCAGCAGCCAAGAAGTTACCGGAGGTACCTATAATTCACCCCTCCACTTT
.	TRBV27	TRBJ2-7	.	CASSLGWDYEQYF	TGTGCCAGCAGTTTGGGTTGGGATTACGAGCAGTACTTC
TRBD2	TRBV28	TRBJ2-3	.	CASSPSGLTTDTQYF	TGTGCCAGCAGTCCTAGCGGGCTCACAACAGATACGCAGTATTTT
.	TRBV7-9	TRBJ1-4	few	CASSSPSSSANEKLFF	TGTGCCAGCAGCTCCCCGTCGTCGTCAGCGAATGAAAAACTGTTTTTT
TRBD1	TRBV5-4	TRBJ2-7	.	CASSLGTGQSYGQYF	TGTGCCAGCAGCTTGGGGACAGGGCAATCCTACGGGCAGTACTTC
TRBD2	TRBV6-1	TRBJ2-1	.	CASSESSGTHNEQFF	TGTGCCAGCAGTGAGTCTAGCGGGACACACAATGAGCAGTTCTTC
.	TRBV7-6	TRBJ2-3	.	CASSLRGSRPDTQYF	TGTGCCAGCAGCTTACGGGGGAGTAGACCAGATACGCAGTATTTT
TRBD2	TRBV10-3	TRBJ2-3	.	CAIRGLAGADTQYF	TGTGCCATCAGGGGACTAGCGGGAGCAGATACGCAGTATTTT
.	TRBV5-6	TRBJ1-1	.	CASSLDGKLMNTEAFF	TGTGCCAGCAGCTTGGACGGCAAGCTCATGAACACTGAAGCTTTCTTT
TRBD1	TRBV5-1	TRBJ2-7	.	CASSLAAGGEQYF	TGCGCCAGCAGCTTGGCCGCAGGGGGCGAGCAGTACTTC
.	TRBV5-6	TRBJ1-5	once	CASSSRGSNQPQHF	TGTGCCAGCAGTTCGCGAGGGAGCAATCAGCCCCAGCATTTT
TRBD1	TRBV29-1	TRBJ1-2	few	CSVTGEGYGYTF	TGCAGCGTCACAGGGGAAGGCTATGGCTACACCTTC
.	TRBV30	TRBJ2-5	.	CAWNGQQETQYF	TGTGCCTGGAACGGACAGCAAGAGACCCAGTACTTC
TRBD1	TRBV7-2	TRBJ2-7	.	CASSSDGQDYEQYF	TGTGCCAGCAGCTCGGACGGACAGGACTACGAGCAGTACTTC
.	TRBV15	TRBJ1-4	.	CATSRDLGNEKLFF	TGTGCCACCAGCAGAGATTTAGGGAATGAAAAACTGTTTTTT
TRBD2	TRBV11-2	TRBJ2-3	.	CASSFPLAGAATDTQYF	TGTGCCAGCAGCTTCCCACTAGCGGGAGCAGCCACAGATACGCAGTATTTT
.	TRBV28	TRBJ1-2	.	CASSSGTNYGYTF	TGTGCCAGCAGTTCCGGGACAAACTATGGCTACACCTTC
.	TRBV6-1	TRBJ1-1	.	CASSVGGTNTEAFF	TGTGCCAGCAGTGTAGGGGGGACGAACACTGAAGCTTTCTTT
TRBD1	TRBV10-3	TRBJ1-3	.	CAISGVDRGRNTIYF	TGTGCCATCAGCGGAGTCGACAGGGGACGAAACACCATATATTTT
.	TRBV28	TRBJ2-7	.	CASSSDRDGVEQYF	TGTGCCAGCAGTTCCGACCGGGACGGGGTCGAGCAGTACTTC
.	TRBV5-1	TRBJ2-7	once	CASSSPGGSYEQYF	TGCGCCAGCAGCTCCCCCGGAGGTTCCTACGAGCAGTACTTC
TRBD1	TRBV10-3	TRBJ2-3	.	CAIRGQGGTDTQYF	TGTGCCATCAGAGGACAGGGGGGAACAGATACGCAGTATTTT
TRBD1	TRBV30	TRBJ1-2	.	CAWIRDSGSFGYTF	TGTGCCTGGATCCGGGACAGTGGATCTTTTGGCTACACCTTC
.	TRBV6-1	TRBJ2-2	.	CASSEFTPGANTGELFF	TGTGCCAGCAGTGAGTTTACCCCAGGGGCTAACACCGGGGAGCTGTTTTTT
.	TRBV7-2	TRBJ2-2	.	CASSLVTGTGELFF	TGTGCCAGCAGCTTAGTGACCGGGACCGGGGAGCTGTTTTTT